This T cell receptor (beta chain) was obtained from a study of blood T cells in healthy people across ages. Next came a second PCR, run for about 6 to 12 cycles, which used a sample-barcoded 5' primer along with a J-beta primer mix. TCRdb analysed the 5' RACE reads with MiXCR anew, one entry per CDR3 protein. The sample includes 1.5 million to 2 million distinct CDR3 sequences, around half of them seen just once. V lost 5 bases to trimming and J lost 3 bases, with 17 bases between them. The CDR3 spans 15 residues. Germline V gives CDR1 DFQATT, CDR2 SNEGSKA (reference sequence). What was sequenced was blood. This sequence originates from a woman aged 40-49 years in good health. The chain combines TRBV20-1 with TRBJ2-1; TRBD2 might be the D (7 bases). The CDR3 DNA follows: TGCAGTGCTGAGGGATGGGGGGGCCTCTACAATGAGCAGTTCTTC. Its translation is CSAEGWGGLYNEQFF.